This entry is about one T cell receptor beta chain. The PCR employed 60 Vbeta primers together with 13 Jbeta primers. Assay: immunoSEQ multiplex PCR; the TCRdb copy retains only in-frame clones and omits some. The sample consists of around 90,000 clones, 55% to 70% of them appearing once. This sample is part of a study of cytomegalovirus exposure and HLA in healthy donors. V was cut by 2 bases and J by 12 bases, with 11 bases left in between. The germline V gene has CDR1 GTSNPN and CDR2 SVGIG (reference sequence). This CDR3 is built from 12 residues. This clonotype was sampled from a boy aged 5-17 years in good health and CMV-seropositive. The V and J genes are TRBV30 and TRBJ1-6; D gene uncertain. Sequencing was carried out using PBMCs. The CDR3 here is CAWSSRGKPLHF. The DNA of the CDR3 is TGTGCCTGGAGTTCCCGAGGGAAACCCCTCCACTTT.